Following are 28 T cell receptor beta chains from one sample sequenced in a study of cytomegalovirus exposure and HLA in healthy donors. Amplification used 60 Vbeta primers and 13 Jbeta primers. TCRdb keeps only in-frame clones here, not all; method: immunoSEQ multiplex PCR. The profile shows roughly 120,000 clones, approximately 80% of them singletons. What was sequenced was PBMCs. Receptor source: a male donor in good health and CMV-seropositive.

This clone was seen a single time. The chain employs TRBV19 and TRBJ2-1; the D is unclear. The CDR3 has 12 amino acids. Germline values: CDR1 LNHDA, CDR2 SQIVND (reference sequence). V was shortened by 3 bases and J by 4 bases, with 4 bases between the two germline ends. The CDR3 here is CASSMSYNEQFF. The CDR3 coding sequence is TGTGCCAGTAGTATGTCATACAATGAGCAGTTCTTC.

This chain connects TRBV5-4 to TRBJ2-3, with 10 bases fitting TRBD2. Germline V CDR1 and CDR2: SGHNT, YYREEE (reference sequence). V trimming: 0 bases; J trimming: 7 bases; junction bases outside the gene matches: 5. The CDR3 covers 15 residues. This CDR3 reads CASSLVGSGGNTQYF. The CDR3 nucleotides read TGTGCCAGCAGCTTGGTTGGTAGCGGGGGGAATACGCAGTATTTT.

The J gene is TRBJ2-5, the V gene TRBV11-2; 12 bases map to TRBD2. The CDR3 loop spans 15 amino acids. Germline CDR1 is SGHAT and CDR2 is FQNNGV. Trimming removed 0 bases from V and 11 bases from J; junction bases left unmatched: 7. The DNA for the CDR3 is TGTGCCAGCAGCTTAGAACCTAGCGGGAGGGCCTATCAGTACTTC. Encoded protein: CASSLEPSGRAYQYF. Drawing the rest from reference TRBV11-2 and TRBJ2-5, the complete variable domain is EAGVAQSPRYKIIEKRQSVAFWCNPISGHATLYWYQQILGQGPKLLIQFQNNGVVDDSQLPKDRFSAERLKGVDSTLKIQPAKLEDSAVYLCASSLEPSGRAYQYFGPGTRLLVL.

This chain joins TRBV27 and TRBJ1-5, with unresolved D. The CDR3 loop spans 15 amino acids. With 6 bases removed from V and 6 bases from J, the gap between germline ends came to 18 bases. CDR1 is MNHEY, CDR2 SMNVEV, per germline (reference sequence). CDR3 in amino acids: CASRLGGFTGQPQHF. CDR3 DNA sequence: TGTGCCAGCAGGTTAGGAGGTTTCACGGGTCAGCCCCAGCATTTT.

The J gene is TRBJ2-7, the V gene TRBV27; D is undetermined. The CDR3 is 13 residues long. The V and J ends lost 5 bases and 7 bases respectively, with 15 bases between them. CDR1 MNHEY and CDR2 SMNVEV come from the germline V gene (reference sequence). The CDR3 nucleotides are TGTGCCAGCAGTAAAACTGGCAGGTTTGAGCAGTACTTC. Encoded protein: CASSKTGRFEQYF.

This chain joins TRBV9 and TRBJ2-3; possibly TRBD1 for D (6 bases). Trimming shortened V by 3 bases and J by 1 base, and 9 bases separated the two germline ends. The CDR3 sequence is 14 residues long. Germline V gene sequence: CDR1 SGDLS, CDR2 YYNGEE. The CDR3 DNA is TGTGCCAGCAGCGGACAGGTACGCACAGATACGCAGTATTTT. As protein: CASSGQVRTDTQYF.

V is TRBV27 and J is TRBJ2-1; 7 bases agree with TRBD2. From germline, CDR1 is MNHEY and CDR2 SMNVEV (reference sequence). The CDR3 covers 15 residues. V was clipped by 10 bases and J by 0 bases; unmatched bases: 9. This CDR3 reads CATAPGGSSYNEQFF. CDR3 DNA: TGTGCCACCGCCCCGGGGGGATCCTCCTACAATGAGCAGTTCTTC.

This chain links TRBV28 with TRBJ1-4, with 8 bases identical to TRBD1. Germline V gives CDR1 MDHEN, CDR2 SYDVKM. CDR3 length: 14 residues. J gave up 6 bases and V 4 bases, and 4 bases lay outside the gene matches. CDR3 region: CASSSRQGYEKLFF. The DNA of the CDR3 is TGTGCCAGCAGTTCCCGACAGGGGTATGAAAAACTGTTTTTT.

A remark on this clone: The junction shows a germline mismatch at one end, possibly a read error. This chain connects TRBV13 to TRBJ2-4; D might be TRBD2 (6 bases). Germline V gene lookup returns CDR1 PRHDT and CDR2 FYEKMQ (reference sequence). The CDR3 contains 14 residues. CDR3 loop: CASSLGLAGNSQYF. DNA of the CDR3: TGTGCCAGCAGCTTAGGACTAGCTGGAAACAGTCAGTACTTC.

The chain carries TRBV14 and TRBJ1-2; 9 nucleotides agree with TRBD1. V was clipped by 3 bases and J by 7 bases; unmatched bases: 9. The germline V gene has CDR1 SGHDN and CDR2 FVKESK. The CDR3 contains 15 residues. The CDR3 nucleotides read TGTGCCAGCAGCCACGGACAGGGGCCTCGTTTTGGCTACACCTTC. Translation: CASSHGQGPRFGYTF.

As concerns this clone: At one of its ends the junction is not consistent with the germline gene, which may arise from a read error. Different DNA sequences within this sample yield the same CDR3. The gene calls are TRBV5-6 and TRBJ1-5; D may be TRBD1 (6 bases). Germline V gene data show CDR1 as SGHDT and CDR2 as YYEEEE. The CDR3 is made up of 13 amino acids. The CDR3: CASSANTGQPQHF. The CDR3 DNA is TGCGCCAGCAGCGCGAACACAGGGCAGCCCCAGCATTTT.

The chain couples TRBV4-3 to TRBJ2-3, with D possibly TRBD2 on 5 matching bases. The CDR3 totals 13 residues. V was cut by 3 bases and J by 6 bases, with 10 bases left in between. The germline V gene has CDR1 LGHNA and CDR2 YSLEER. CDR3 in DNA: TGCGCCAGCAGCCAGGGCAGAGGGGATACGCAGTATTTT. It is translated as CASSQGRGDTQYF.

The genes are TRBV30 and TRBJ1-4; possibly TRBD1 for D (6 bases). CDR3 length: 13 residues. In germline, CDR1 is GTSNPN, CDR2 SVGIG (reference sequence). V was cut by 4 bases and J by 8 bases, with 14 bases left in between. The CDR3 is CAWTDRFGEKLFF. The CDR3 coding sequence is TGTGCCTGGACCGACAGGTTTGGAGAAAAACTGTTTTTT.

This chain links TRBV11-3 with TRBJ2-7, with 9 nucleotides matching TRBD1. This CDR3 is built from 14 residues. Trimming removed 5 bases from V and 6 bases from J; junction bases left unmatched: 8. Germline V gives CDR1 SGHNT, CDR2 YENEEA. The CDR3 is CASSPTGTGLEQYF. The CDR3 bases are TGTGCCAGCAGCCCGACCGGGACAGGGCTCGAGCAGTACTTC. The variable domain in full, with the rest retrieved from reference TRBV11-3 and TRBJ2-7, is EAGVVQSPRYKIIEKKQPVAFWCNPISGHNTLYWYLQNLGQGPELLIRYENEEAVDDSQLPKDRFSAERLKGVDSTLKIQPAELGDSAVYLCASSPTGTGLEQYFGPGTRLTVT.

The chain combines TRBV7-2 with TRBJ1-3; no firm D call. The CDR3 is 16 residues long. Per germline, CDR1 SGHTA and CDR2 FQGNSA. V was pared by 5 bases and J by 0 bases, with 14 bases between. The CDR3 is CASSPRYITSGNTIYF. The CDR3 nucleotides read TGTGCCAGCAGCCCACGTTACATAACCTCTGGAAACACCATATATTTT.

The rearrangement links TRBV30 to TRBJ1-3; maybe TRBD1 (5 bases). This CDR3 has 11 amino acids. V shed 4 bases and J shed 4 bases, with 5 bases lying between them. Germline V gene sequence: CDR1 GTSNPN, CDR2 SVGIG (reference sequence). The CDR3 DNA follows: TGTGCCTGGAACAGGGGAAACACCATATATTTT. It yields the protein CAWNRGNTIYF.

This rearrangement joins TRBV28 to TRBJ1-2; TRBD1 agrees at 9 bases. Per germline, CDR1 MDHEN and CDR2 SYDVKM. The CDR3 spans 18 residues. Trimming cost V 0 bases and J 5 bases; bases outside gene matches: 13. The CDR3 reads CASSLWGQGRTPSYGYTF. The CDR3, as DNA: TGTGCCAGCAGTTTATGGGGACAGGGAAGAACACCCTCATATGGCTACACCTTC.

The chain employs TRBV25-1 and TRBJ1-1; D gene ambiguous. The CDR3 totals 14 residues. The germline V gene encodes CDR1 MGHDK and CDR2 SYGVNS. V lost 0 bases, J lost 7 bases, and 12 bases lay in between. CDR3 nucleotides: TGTGCCAGCAGTGAATATGGGAGGTCAGGTGAAGCTTTCTTT. Protein: CASSEYGRSGEAFF.

The V call is TRBV11-2, the J call TRBJ2-1; D is unclear. The CDR3 totals 13 residues. V was shortened by 5 bases and J by 7 bases, with 12 bases between the two germline ends. Germline CDR1 is SGHAT and CDR2 is FQNNGV. The CDR3 region is CASSRRVENEQFF. The CDR3, as DNA: TGTGCCAGCAGCCGCCGGGTGGAGAATGAGCAGTTCTTC.

This clone is a singleton in its sample. The chain joins TRBV29-1 to TRBJ2-1; 7 bases line up with TRBD2. Unmatched junction bases numbered 1, after V lost 3 bases and J lost 14 bases. Germline values: CDR1 SQVTM, CDR2 ANQGSEA. The CDR3 spans 9 residues. CDR3 nucleotides: TGCAGCGTTGAGGGGGGGGAGTTCTTC. Translation: CSVEGGEFF.

The chain couples TRBV7-9 to TRBJ1-1; D gene ambiguous. Trimming shortened V by 3 bases and J by 1 base, and 15 bases separated the two germline ends. Germline V gene sequence: CDR1 SEHNR, CDR2 FQNEAQ (reference sequence). This CDR3 has 16 amino acids. This CDR3 reads CASSFPDWAANTEAFF. The CDR3 nucleotides are TGTGCCAGCAGCTTCCCGGATTGGGCTGCGAACACTGAAGCTTTCTTT.

This clone showed up just a few times. The gene calls are TRBV11-3 and TRBJ2-7; D is perhaps TRBD1 (6 bases). This CDR3 has 13 amino acids. Deletions cut 5 bases from V and 6 bases from J, with 14 bases between. The V gene's germline CDR1 is SGHNT and CDR2 YENEEA. The DNA for the CDR3 is TGTGCCAGCAGCCCCTCCGGGACATCCGAGCAGTACTTC. It specifies CASSPSGTSEQYF.

The gene calls are TRBV19 and TRBJ2-7, with 8 bases identical to TRBD1. Germline trimming cut 8 bases from V and 1 base from J; bases unmatched to any gene: 10. The CDR3 consists of 15 residues. The germline gives CDR1 LNHDA, CDR2 SQIVND (reference sequence). CDR3 sequence reads: CASDNGQGISYEQYF. The CDR3 DNA is TGTGCCAGTGACAATGGACAGGGTATTTCCTACGAGCAGTACTTC.

This clone was detected a few times. The rearrangement uses TRBV7-2 and TRBJ2-5; TRBD2 agrees at 7 bases. V dropped 2 bases and J dropped 5; count of bases not matched to a gene: 5. Germline V gene lookup returns CDR1 SGHTA and CDR2 FQGNSA. The CDR3 runs to 14 residues. CDR3 DNA sequence: TGTGCCAGCAGCTTAAAGGGGCGGGGGGAGACCCAGTACTTC. Translating it yields CASSLKGRGETQYF. The full variable domain, rest sourced from reference TRBV7-2 and TRBJ2-5, is GAGVSQSPSNKVTEKGKDVELRCDPISGHTALYWYRQSLGQGLEFLIYFQGNSAPDKSGLPSDRFSAERTGGSVSTLTIQRTQQEDSAVYLCASSLKGRGETQYFGPGTRLLVL.

The V gene is TRBV27, the J gene TRBJ1-6; TRBD1 matches 7 bases. Germline assignment: CDR1 MNHEY and CDR2 SMNVEV (reference sequence). V lost 0 bases, J lost 10 bases, and 3 bases stayed unmatched. The CDR3 runs 14 residues. In DNA, the CDR3 is TGTGCCAGCAGTTTATCAGGGGGCGGATCACCCCTCCACTTT. This sequence encodes CASSLSGGGSPLHF.

This chain links TRBV4-2 with TRBJ2-1, with TRBD2 matching over 13 bases. Germline lookup yields CDR1 LGHNA and CDR2 YNFKEQ. V was clipped by 2 bases and J by 8 bases; unmatched bases: 6. The length of the CDR3 is 16 residues. In nucleotides, the CDR3 is TGTGCCAGCAGCCAAAAACTAGCGGGAGGGTTGTATGAGCAGTTCTTC. Protein sequence: CASSQKLAGGLYEQFF.

The V gene is TRBV28, the J gene TRBJ2-7; 11 nucleotides line up with TRBD2. The CDR3 loop spans 16 amino acids. The germline V gene has CDR1 MDHEN and CDR2 SYDVKM. Trimming cost V 4 bases and J 3 bases; bases outside gene matches: 8. CDR3: CASSSYSSGRIYEQYF. The CDR3 region has the DNA TGTGCCAGCAGTTCATACTCTAGCGGGAGGATCTACGAGCAGTACTTC.

This CDR3 is CASSLGVLGYEQYF. In DNA form, the CDR3 reads TGTGCCAGCAGTTTGGGAGTGCTAGGGTACGAGCAGTACTTC. The genes are TRBV27 and TRBJ2-7; D may be TRBD2 (5 bases). CDR1 MNHEY and CDR2 SMNVEV come from the germline V gene (reference sequence). Trimming stripped 3 bases from V and 4 bases from J, with 13 bases between. This CDR3 has 14 residues.